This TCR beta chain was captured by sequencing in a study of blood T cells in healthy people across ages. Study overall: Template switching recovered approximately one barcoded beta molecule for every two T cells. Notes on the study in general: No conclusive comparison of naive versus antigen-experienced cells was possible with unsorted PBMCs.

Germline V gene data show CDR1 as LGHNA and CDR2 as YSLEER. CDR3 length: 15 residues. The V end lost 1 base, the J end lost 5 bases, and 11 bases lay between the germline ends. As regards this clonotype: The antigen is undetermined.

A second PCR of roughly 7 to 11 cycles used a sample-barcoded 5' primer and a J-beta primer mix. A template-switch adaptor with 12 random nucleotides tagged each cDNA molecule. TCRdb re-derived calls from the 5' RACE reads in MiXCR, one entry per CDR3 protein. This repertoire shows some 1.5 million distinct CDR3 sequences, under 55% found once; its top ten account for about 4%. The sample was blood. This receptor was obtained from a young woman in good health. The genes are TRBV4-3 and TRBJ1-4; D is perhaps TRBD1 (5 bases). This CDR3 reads CASSQVGQGNEKLFF. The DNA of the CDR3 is TGCGCCAGCAGCCAAGTCGGGCAGGGAAATGAAAAACTGTTTTTT.